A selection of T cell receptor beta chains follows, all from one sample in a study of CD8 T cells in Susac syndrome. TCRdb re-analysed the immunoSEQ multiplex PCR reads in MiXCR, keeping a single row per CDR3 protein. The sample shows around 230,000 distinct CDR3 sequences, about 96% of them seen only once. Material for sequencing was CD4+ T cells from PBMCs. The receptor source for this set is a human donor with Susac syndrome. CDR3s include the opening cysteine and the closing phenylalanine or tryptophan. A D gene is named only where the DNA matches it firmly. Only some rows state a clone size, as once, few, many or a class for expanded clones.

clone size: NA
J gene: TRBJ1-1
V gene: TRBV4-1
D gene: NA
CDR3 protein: CASSQESGVNTEAFF
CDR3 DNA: TGCGCCAGCAGCCAAGAGTCAGGGGTAAACACTGAAGCTTTCTTT

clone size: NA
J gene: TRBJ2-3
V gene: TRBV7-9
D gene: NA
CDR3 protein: CASSPPVSGTDTQYF
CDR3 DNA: TGTGCCAGCAGCCCCCCTGTTAGCGGCACAGATACGCAGTATTTT

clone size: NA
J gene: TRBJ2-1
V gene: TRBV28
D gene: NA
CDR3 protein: CASDGGGAGAIYSYNEQFF
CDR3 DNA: TGTGCCAGTGATGGAGGGGGCGCGGGAGCGATCTACTCCTACAATGAGCAGTTCTTC

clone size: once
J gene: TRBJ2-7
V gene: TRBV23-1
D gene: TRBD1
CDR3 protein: CASSQFPPLPGQGTKPEFYQQYF
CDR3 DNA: TGCGCCAGCAGTCAATTCCCCCCCCTCCCGGGACAGGGGACCAAGCCTGAATTTTACCAGCAGTACTTC

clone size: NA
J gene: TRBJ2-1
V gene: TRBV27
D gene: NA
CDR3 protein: CASSVLSSYNEQFF
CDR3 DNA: TGTGCCAGCAGCGTCCTGAGCTCCTACAATGAGCAGTTCTTC

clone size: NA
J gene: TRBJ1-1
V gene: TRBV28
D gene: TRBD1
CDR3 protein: CASSPVTGAPNTEAFF
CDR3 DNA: TGTGCCAGCAGTCCCGTGACAGGGGCCCCGAACACTGAAGCTTTCTTT

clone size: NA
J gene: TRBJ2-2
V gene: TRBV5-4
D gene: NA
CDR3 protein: CATQLSTLNTGELFF
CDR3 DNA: TGTGCCACCCAGCTTTCGACTCTGAACACCGGGGAGCTGTTTTTT

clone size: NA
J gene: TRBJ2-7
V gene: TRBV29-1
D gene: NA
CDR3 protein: CSVLKLQGTSYEQYF
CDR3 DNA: TGCAGCGTTCTGAAATTACAGGGGACTTCCTACGAGCAGTACTTC

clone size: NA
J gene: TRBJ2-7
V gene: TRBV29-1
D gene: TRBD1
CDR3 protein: CSVVYRGFYEQYF
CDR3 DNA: TGCAGCGTTGTATACAGGGGGTTCTACGAGCAGTACTTC

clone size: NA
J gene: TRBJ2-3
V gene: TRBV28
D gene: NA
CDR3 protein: CASSFLFPATDTQYF
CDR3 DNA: TGTGCCAGCAGTTTCCTTTTCCCTGCCACAGATACGCAGTATTTT

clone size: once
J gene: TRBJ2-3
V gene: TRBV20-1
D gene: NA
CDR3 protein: CSAREQAHGDTQYF
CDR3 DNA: TGCAGTGCTAGAGAGCAGGCCCATGGAGATACGCAGTATTTT

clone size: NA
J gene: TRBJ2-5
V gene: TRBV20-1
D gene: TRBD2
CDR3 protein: CSARGLAGVEETQYF
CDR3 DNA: TGCAGTGCGAGGGGACTAGCGGGAGTCGAAGAGACCCAGTACTTC

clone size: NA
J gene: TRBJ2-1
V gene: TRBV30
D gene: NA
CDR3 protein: CAWSVSEGTEQFF
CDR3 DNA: TGTGCCTGGAGTGTATCCGAAGGAACAGAGCAGTTCTTC

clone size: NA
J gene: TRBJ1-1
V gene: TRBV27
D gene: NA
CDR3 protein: CASSKKGLNTEAFF
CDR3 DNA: TGTGCCAGCAGCAAGAAAGGGTTGAACACTGAAGCTTTCTTT

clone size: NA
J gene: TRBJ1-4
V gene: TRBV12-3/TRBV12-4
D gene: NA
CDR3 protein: CASSISPGSEKLFF
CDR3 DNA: TGTGCCAGCAGTATTTCCCCTGGTAGTGAAAAACTGTTTTTT

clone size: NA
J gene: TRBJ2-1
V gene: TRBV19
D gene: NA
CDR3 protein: CASSMWGSHNEQFF
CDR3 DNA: TGTGCCAGTAGTATGTGGGGATCCCACAATGAGCAGTTCTTC

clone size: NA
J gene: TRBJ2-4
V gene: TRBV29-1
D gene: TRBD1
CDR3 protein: CRITQGAQGHKNIQYF
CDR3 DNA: TGCAGGATTACACAGGGGGCTCAGGGGCACAAAAACATTCAGTACTTC

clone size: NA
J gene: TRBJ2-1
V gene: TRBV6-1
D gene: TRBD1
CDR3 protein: CASSHRGKSSYNEQFF
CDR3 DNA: TGTGCCAGCAGCCACAGGGGGAAGAGCTCCTACAATGAGCAGTTCTTC

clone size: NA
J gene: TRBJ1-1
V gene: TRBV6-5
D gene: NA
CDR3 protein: CASRRGGTEAFF
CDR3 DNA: TGTGCCAGCAGGAGGGGAGGTACTGAAGCTTTCTTT

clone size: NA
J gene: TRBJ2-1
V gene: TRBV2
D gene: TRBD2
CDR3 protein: CASRGTSSANEQFF
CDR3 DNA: TGTGCCAGCAGAGGGACTAGCTCGGCCAATGAGCAGTTCTTC

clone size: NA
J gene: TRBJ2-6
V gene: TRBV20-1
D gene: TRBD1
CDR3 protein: CSARTGSSGANVLTF
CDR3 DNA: TGCAGTGCCCGGACAGGGAGCTCTGGGGCCAACGTCCTGACTTTC

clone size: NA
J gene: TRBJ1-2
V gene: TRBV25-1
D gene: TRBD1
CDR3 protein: CASSEYGDRGGYTF
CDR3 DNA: TGTGCCAGCAGTGAATATGGGGACAGAGGAGGCTACACCTTC

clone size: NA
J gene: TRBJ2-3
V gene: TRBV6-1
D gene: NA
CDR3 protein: CASSPTFTDTQYF
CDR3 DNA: TGTGCCAGCAGCCCGACTTTTACAGATACGCAGTATTTT

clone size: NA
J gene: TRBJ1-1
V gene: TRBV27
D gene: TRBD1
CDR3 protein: CASSRRQGLTEAFF
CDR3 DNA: TGTGCCAGCAGTCGCCGACAGGGGCTCACTGAAGCTTTCTTT

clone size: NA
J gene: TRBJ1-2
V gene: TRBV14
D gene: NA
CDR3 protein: CASTRGINYGYTF
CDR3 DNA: TGTGCCAGCACCCGCGGGATTAACTATGGCTACACCTTC

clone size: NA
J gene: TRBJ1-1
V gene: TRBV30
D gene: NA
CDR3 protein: CAWSYMVGEAFF
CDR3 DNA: TGTGCCTGGAGTTATATGGTTGGTGAAGCTTTCTTT

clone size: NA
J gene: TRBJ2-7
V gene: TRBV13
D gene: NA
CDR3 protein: CASSLVVSVTVSYEQYF
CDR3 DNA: TGTGCCAGCAGCTTAGTGGTTAGCGTTACCGTTTCGTACGAGCAGTACTTC

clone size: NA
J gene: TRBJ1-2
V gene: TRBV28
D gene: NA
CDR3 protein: CATGLGHGYTF
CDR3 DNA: TGTGCCACGGGTCTTGGTCATGGCTACACCTTC

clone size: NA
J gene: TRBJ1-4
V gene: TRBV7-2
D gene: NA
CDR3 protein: CASSSQGEKLFF
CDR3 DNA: TGTGCCAGCAGCTCGCAGGGTGAAAAACTGTTTTTT

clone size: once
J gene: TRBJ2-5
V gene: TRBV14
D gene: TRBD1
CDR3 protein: CASSPGTGGFGETQYF
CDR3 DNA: TGTGCCAGCAGCCCGGGGACAGGGGGTTTTGGAGAGACCCAGTACTTC

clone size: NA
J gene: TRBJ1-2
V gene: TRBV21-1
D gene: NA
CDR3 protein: CASSPIGENYGYTF
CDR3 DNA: TGTGCCAGCAGCCCTATAGGGGAGAACTATGGCTACACCTTC

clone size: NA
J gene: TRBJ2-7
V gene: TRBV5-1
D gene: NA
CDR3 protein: CASSVEQGLYEQYF
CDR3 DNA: TGCGCCAGCAGCGTAGAACAGGGCCTCTACGAGCAGTACTTC

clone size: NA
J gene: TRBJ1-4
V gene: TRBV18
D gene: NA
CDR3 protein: CASSPGASEKLFF
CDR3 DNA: TGTGCCAGCTCCCCGGGGGCTTCGGAAAAACTGTTTTTT

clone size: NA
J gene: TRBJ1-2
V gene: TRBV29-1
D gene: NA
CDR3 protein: CSVDQVLGPNYGYTF
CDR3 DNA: TGCAGCGTTGACCAAGTCCTGGGCCCCAACTATGGCTACACCTTC